Each of the 12 T cell receptor beta chains below was sequenced from the same sample in a study of blood T cells in healthy people across ages. A J-beta primer mix and a sample-barcoded 5' primer were used in a second PCR of roughly 6 to 11 cycles. One entry per CDR3 protein results from TCRdb running MiXCR on the 5' RACE reads. The data show 700,000 to 950,000 distinct CDR3 sequences, roughly 50% seen once. Input material: blood. The source is a young man in good health.

This clonotype has at least ten counts. The chain couples TRBV5-1 to TRBJ1-2, with 9 positions matching TRBD1. Germline-derived CDR1 and CDR2 are SGHRS and YFSETQ. This CDR3 is 17 amino acids long. The V and J ends lost 2 bases and 6 bases, in that order; junction bases with no gene match: 14. CDR3 loop: CASSFSGTGPSLDGYTF. CDR3 sequence (DNA): TGCGCCAGCAGCTTCTCCGGGACAGGGCCTTCTTTAGATGGCTACACCTTC.

This clonotype showed up just a few times. The chain is built from TRBV7-2 and TRBJ2-4; 9 bases are a match to TRBD1. V shed 5 bases, J shed 3 bases, and the junction held 2 bases outside the gene matches. Germline V CDR1 and CDR2: SGHTA, FQGNSA. The CDR3 consists of 14 residues. Written as DNA, the CDR3 is TGTGCCAGCAGCCGGGACAGGGACAAAAACATTCAGTACTTC. This gives the protein CASSRDRDKNIQYF.

This clonotype was observed a few times. The J gene is TRBJ2-5, the V gene TRBV4-2; no clear D gene. CDR1 is LGHNA, CDR2 YNFKEQ, per germline. V dropped 0 bases and J dropped 11 bases, with 13 bases sitting between them. This CDR3 has 13 amino acids. CDR3: CASSQDVGRKQYF. The CDR3 DNA is TGTGCCAGCAGCCAAGACGTAGGACGCAAGCAGTACTTC.

The chain is built from TRBV29-1 and TRBJ2-4, with D maybe TRBD1 (5 bases). CDR3 length: 12 amino acids. CDR1 and CDR2 from the germline V gene are SQVTM and ANQGSEA. CDR3: CGIREAKNIQYF. DNA for the CDR3: TGCGGAATCAGGGAAGCCAAAAACATTCAGTACTTC.

As regards this clonotype: The junction departs from germline at one end; a sequencing error may be responsible. The chain links TRBV29-1 to TRBJ2-1, with D tentatively TRBD1 (6 bases). Looked up from germline, CDR1 is SQVTM and CDR2 is ANQGSEA. This CDR3 has 15 residues. The CDR3 DNA sequence: TGCAGCGTTGAAGAATACAGGGTGGCCTACAAGGAGCAGTTCTTC. As protein: CSVEEYRVAYKEQFF.

There are a few counts of this clonotype. The gene calls are TRBV6-6 and TRBJ1-6; D gene unclear. CDR1 and CDR2 (germline): MNHNY, SVGAGI (reference sequence). There are 15 residues in the CDR3. The V and J ends lost 0 bases and 9 bases respectively, with 12 bases between them. CDR3 in amino acids: CASSYSVLVGSPLHF. CDR3 sequence (DNA): TGTGCCAGCAGTTACTCGGTGCTTGTGGGTTCACCCCTCCACTTT.

This chain links TRBV4-2 with TRBJ2-3; TRBD2 aligns across 7 bases. CDR3 size: 17 residues. Germline values: CDR1 LGHNA, CDR2 YNFKEQ. The J segment lost 2 bases and the V segment lost 0 bases, leaving 8 bases of the junction unmatched. CDR3 sequence reads: CASSQDPSSGFTDTQYF. The CDR3 bases are TGTGCCAGCAGCCAAGACCCATCTAGCGGCTTCACAGATACGCAGTATTTT.

The count of this clonotype is one. The chain joins TRBV10-3 to TRBJ2-5, with TRBD1 matching over 7 bases. TRBJ2-7 matches the DNA end more closely, so the J call is doubtful. The V gene's germline CDR1 is ENHRY and CDR2 SYGVKD. The CDR3 is made up of 15 amino acids. CDR3: CAISNEGQRHGEQYF. The CDR3 DNA follows: TGTGCCATCAGTAACGAGGGACAGAGGCATGGCGAGCAGTACTTC.

This chain connects TRBV7-9 to TRBJ2-7; 8 positions agree with TRBD1. The last part of the DNA fits TRBJ2-5 better; the J call may be wrong. CDR1 is SEHNR and CDR2 is FQNEAQ in the germline V gene (reference sequence). The CDR3 is 15 amino acids. CDR3 bases: TGTGCCAGCACCAAAAGGACAGGGTCGGTGGAGACCCAGTACTTC. This encodes CASTKRTGSVETQYF.

V gene TRBV28 combines with J gene TRBJ2-3, with D possibly TRBD2 on 6 matching bases. This CDR3 region has 17 residues. From germline, CDR1 is MDHEN and CDR2 SYDVKM. Trimming pared 6 bases from V and 0 bases from J, leaving 19 bases between. CDR3 in amino acids: CASSHTSPGTSTDTQYF. In DNA form, the CDR3 reads TGTGCCAGCAGCCATACCAGCCCCGGGACTAGCACAGATACGCAGTATTTT.

The chain employs TRBV27 and TRBJ1-2, with D perhaps matching TRBD1 (5 bases). Germline loops: CDR1 MNHEY, CDR2 SMNVEV (reference sequence). The CDR3 length is 15 residues. Trimming took off 5 bases at V and 4 bases at J, with 17 bases between the two ends. CDR3 amino acids: CASSPGTGVIYGYTF. CDR3 bases: TGTGCCAGCAGTCCCGGGACGGGGGTGATCTATGGCTACACCTTC.

The chain couples TRBV7-9 to TRBJ2-6, with 9 bases aligning to TRBD1. The CDR3 length is 17 residues. After removal of 4 bases from V and 3 bases from J, the junction contained 7 bases not matched to a gene. CDR1 and CDR2 (germline): SEHNR, FQNEAQ (reference sequence). The DNA for the CDR3 is TGTGCCAGCAGCTCCGGGACAGGGTATCTTGGGGCCAACGTCCTGACTTTC. It is translated as CASSSGTGYLGANVLTF.